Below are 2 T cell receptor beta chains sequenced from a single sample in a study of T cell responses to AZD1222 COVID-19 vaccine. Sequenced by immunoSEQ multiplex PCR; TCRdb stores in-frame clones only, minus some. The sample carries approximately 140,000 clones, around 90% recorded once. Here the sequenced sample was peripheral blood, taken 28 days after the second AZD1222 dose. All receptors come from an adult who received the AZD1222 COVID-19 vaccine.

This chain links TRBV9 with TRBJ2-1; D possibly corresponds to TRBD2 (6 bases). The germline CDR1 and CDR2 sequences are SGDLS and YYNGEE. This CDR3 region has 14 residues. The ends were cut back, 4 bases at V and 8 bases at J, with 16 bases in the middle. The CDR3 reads CASSPRDSPHEQFF. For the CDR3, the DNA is TGTGCCAGCAGCCCTCGGGACTCCCCCCATGAGCAGTTCTTC.

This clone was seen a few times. CDR3 region: CASSWGQGRTEAFF. CDR3 DNA: TGTGCCAGCAGCTGGGGACAGGGACGGACTGAAGCTTTCTTT. This rearrangement joins TRBV7-8 to TRBJ1-1; 9 bases are a match to TRBD1. The V segment lost 4 bases and the J segment 5 bases; nucleotides outside the gene matches: 5. This CDR3 comprises 14 residues. The germline V gene has CDR1 SGHVS and CDR2 FQNEAQ.